The entry below gives a single TCR beta chain sequence along with its context. Produced via immunoSEQ multiplex PCR; TCRdb's table is partial and in-frame only. Among 300,000 to 400,000 clones listed, roughly 86% were seen once. Unmatched junction bases numbered 2, after V lost 2 bases and J lost 2 bases. The germline CDR1 and CDR2 sequences are KGHSH and LQKENI. The CDR3 runs 14 residues. The record originates from a study of blood T cell repertoires in COVID-19. Across the whole study: Sample material is recorded as cDNA or gDNA derived from T cells, B-cell-depleted T cells, or PBMCs.

The TCR originated in a woman aged 45 to 65 who had recovered from COVID-19. The sequenced sample consisted of peripheral blood. This chain links TRBV18 with TRBJ1-1; 7 bases are a match to TRBD1. The CDR3 is CASSPRQGNTEAFF. In DNA, the CDR3 is TGTGCCAGCTCACCAAGACAGGGCAACACTGAAGCTTTCTTT.